A selection of T cell receptor beta chains follows, all from one sample in a study of blood T cell repertoires in COVID-19. Assay: immunoSEQ multiplex PCR; the TCRdb copy retains only in-frame clones and omits some. In the table there are almost 55,000 clones, just over 90% of which are singletons. Sequencing was performed on peripheral blood. The source of these receptors is a woman in her 40s with active COVID-19. Each CDR3 is given with its conserved first and last residue. Each record gives: V gene, J gene, CDR3 protein.

v_call: TRBV12-3/TRBV12-4; j_call: TRBJ2-1; cdr3_aa: CASRLPLNEQFF
v_call: TRBV5-4; j_call: TRBJ2-1; cdr3_aa: CASSLSGGGGEQFF
v_call: TRBV5-5; j_call: TRBJ2-7; cdr3_aa: CASRPGLAGGKYEQYF
v_call: TRBV21-1; j_call: TRBJ2-1; cdr3_aa: CASIRGAAVNEQFF
v_call: TRBV6-1; j_call: TRBJ1-2; cdr3_aa: CASSDRGVSYGYTF
v_call: TRBV30; j_call: TRBJ2-5; cdr3_aa: CAWSPRAGETQYF
v_call: TRBV19; j_call: TRBJ1-4; cdr3_aa: CASSLAGAGSVEKLFF
v_call: TRBV7-2; j_call: TRBJ1-2; cdr3_aa: CASSFRQGTNYGYTF
v_call: TRBV11-3; j_call: TRBJ2-7; cdr3_aa: CASSLDSQGRNEQYF
v_call: TRBV4-1; j_call: TRBJ2-7; cdr3_aa: CASSLTGGNEQYF
v_call: TRBV19; j_call: TRBJ1-1; cdr3_aa: CASSIRVTGHTEAFF
v_call: TRBV6-5; j_call: TRBJ1-4; cdr3_aa: CASSYSDRVGEKLFF
v_call: TRBV18; j_call: TRBJ2-7; cdr3_aa: CASSPGLAGAYEQYF
v_call: TRBV30; j_call: TRBJ1-1; cdr3_aa: CAWRPPDRANTEAFF
v_call: TRBV24-1; j_call: TRBJ2-2; cdr3_aa: CATSDPGTGAAGELFF
v_call: TRBV6-5; j_call: TRBJ2-7; cdr3_aa: CASGIRAGNYEQYF
v_call: TRBV30; j_call: TRBJ1-5; cdr3_aa: CAWSAGHSNQPQHF